Listed below are T cell receptor beta chains from one sample, sequenced in a study of control samples from healthy donors and cancer patients. This table comes from immunoSEQ multiplex PCR, and its TCRdb copy is limited to in-frame clones, with some not included. Altogether 400,000 to 500,000 clones are present, 75% to 95% being singletons, with the ten largest covering over 5.5%. Sequenced input: PBMCs. These receptors came from a man in his forties with head and neck cancer. Both conserved end residues are part of each CDR3. The order of the fields is V gene, CDR3 protein.

V gene: TRBV6-5
CDR3 protein: CASSRLSSYEQYF

V gene: TRBV7-3
CDR3 protein: CASRLAGGNTGELFF

V gene: TRBV27
CDR3 protein: CASSETGTEAFF

V gene: TRBV5-1
CDR3 protein: CASSSRATDTQYF

V gene: TRBV2
CDR3 protein: CASSSAGQGTDTQYF

V gene: TRBV5-1
CDR3 protein: CASSLLRGSYNEQFF

V gene: TRBV3-1/TRBV3-2
CDR3 protein: CASSPSGTGLGRAGYTF

V gene: TRBV2
CDR3 protein: CASQATVGTQYF

V gene: TRBV28
CDR3 protein: CASKTPDRGTYEQYF

V gene: TRBV28
CDR3 protein: CASTPAGLAGGLNTQYF

V gene: TRBV7-7
CDR3 protein: CASSSGLAGVGEQFF

V gene: TRBV15
CDR3 protein: CATSRQTGVGPEAFF

V gene: TRBV10-1
CDR3 protein: CASSQGGGDRANEQFF

V gene: TRBV5-6
CDR3 protein: CASSLLGGGVGRDSPLHF

V gene: TRBV5-1
CDR3 protein: CASSLQDGTEAFF

V gene: TRBV7-8
CDR3 protein: CASKTGRELFF